This entry describes one T cell receptor (beta chain). This table comes from immunoSEQ multiplex PCR, and its TCRdb copy is limited to in-frame clones, with some not included. The table has roughly 680,000 clones, roughly 72% seen once; the top ten hold about 1.7%. The data derive from a study of shared clonotypes between healthy human individuals. Germline trimming cut 6 bases from V and 1 base from J; bases unmatched to any gene: 4. CDR1 is MNHNY, CDR2 SVGAGI, per germline (reference sequence). The CDR3 extends over 14 amino acids. Sequenced sample: memory CD4+ T cells sorted from blood. Described subset: CD45RA-negative fraction. V usage is TRBV6-6 and J usage is TRBJ2-5; 8 bases match TRBD1. This clonotype originated in a woman in her twenties or thirties in good health. The chain's CDR3 is CASSYRGVQETQYF. In nucleotides, the CDR3 is TGTGCCAGCAGCTACAGGGGGGTCCAAGAGACCCAGTACTTC.